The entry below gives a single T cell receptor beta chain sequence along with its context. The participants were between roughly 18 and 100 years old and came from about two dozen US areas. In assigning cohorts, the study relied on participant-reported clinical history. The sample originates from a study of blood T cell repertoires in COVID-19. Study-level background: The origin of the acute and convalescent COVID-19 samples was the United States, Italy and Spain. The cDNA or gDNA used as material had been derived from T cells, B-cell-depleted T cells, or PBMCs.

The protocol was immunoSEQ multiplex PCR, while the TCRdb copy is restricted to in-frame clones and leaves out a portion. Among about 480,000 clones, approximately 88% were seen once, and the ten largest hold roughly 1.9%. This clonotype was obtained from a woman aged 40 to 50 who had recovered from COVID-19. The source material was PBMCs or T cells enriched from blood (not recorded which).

CDR3 nucleotides: TGTGCCACCAGTGAGCCGACCGGGACAGGGGAATTGGATACGCAGTATTTT. Its protein is CATSEPTGTGELDTQYF. The chain carries TRBV24-1 and TRBJ2-3; TRBD1 aligns across 10 bases. The V segment lost 4 bases and the J segment 6 bases; nucleotides outside the gene matches: 12. This CDR3 contains 17 residues. The germline V gene encodes CDR1 KGHDR and CDR2 SFDVKD.